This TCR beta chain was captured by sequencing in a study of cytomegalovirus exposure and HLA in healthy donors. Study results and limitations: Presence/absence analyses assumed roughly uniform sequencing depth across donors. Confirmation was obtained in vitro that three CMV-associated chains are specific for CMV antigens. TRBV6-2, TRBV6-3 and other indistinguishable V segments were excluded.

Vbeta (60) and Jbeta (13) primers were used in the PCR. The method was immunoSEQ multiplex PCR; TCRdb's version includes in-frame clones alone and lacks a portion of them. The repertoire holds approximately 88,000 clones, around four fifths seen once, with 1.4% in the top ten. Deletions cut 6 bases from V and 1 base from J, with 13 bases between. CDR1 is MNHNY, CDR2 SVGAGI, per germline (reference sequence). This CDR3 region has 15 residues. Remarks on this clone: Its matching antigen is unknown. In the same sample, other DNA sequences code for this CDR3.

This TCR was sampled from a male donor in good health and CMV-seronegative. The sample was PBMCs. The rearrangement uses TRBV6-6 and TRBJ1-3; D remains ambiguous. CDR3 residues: CASSPTQISGNTIYF. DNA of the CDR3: TGTGCCAGCAGCCCCACACAGATTTCTGGAAACACCATATATTTT.